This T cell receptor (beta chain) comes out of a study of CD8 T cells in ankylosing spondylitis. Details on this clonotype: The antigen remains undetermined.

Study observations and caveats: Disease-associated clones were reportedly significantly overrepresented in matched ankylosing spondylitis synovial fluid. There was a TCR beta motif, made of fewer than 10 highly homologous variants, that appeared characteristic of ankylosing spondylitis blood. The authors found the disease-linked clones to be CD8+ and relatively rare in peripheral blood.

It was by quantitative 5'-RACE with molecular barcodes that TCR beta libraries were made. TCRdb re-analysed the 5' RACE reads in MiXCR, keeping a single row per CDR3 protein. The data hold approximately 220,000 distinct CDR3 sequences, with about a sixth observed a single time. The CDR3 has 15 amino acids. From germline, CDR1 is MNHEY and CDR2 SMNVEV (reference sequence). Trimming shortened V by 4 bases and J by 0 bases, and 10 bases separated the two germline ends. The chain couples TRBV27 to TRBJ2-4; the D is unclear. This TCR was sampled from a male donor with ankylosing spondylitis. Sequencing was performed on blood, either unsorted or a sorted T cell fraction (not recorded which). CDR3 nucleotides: TGTGCCAGCAGTTCGAGGAACCTAGCCAAAAACATTCAGTACTTC. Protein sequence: CASSSRNLAKNIQYF.